A selection of T cell receptor beta chains follows, all from one sample in a study of cytomegalovirus exposure and HLA in healthy donors. The protocol was immunoSEQ multiplex PCR, while the TCRdb copy is restricted to in-frame clones and leaves out a portion. This table has some 120,000 clones, roughly 81% appearing once. Sequenced input: PBMCs. The receptor set was obtained from a woman aged 25 to 39 in good health and CMV-seronegative. Each CDR3 is given with its conserved first and last residue. A D gene is named only where the DNA matches it firmly. The size of a clone is reported for some rows only, either as once, few or many, or as a class for expanded clones.

clone_size d_call j_call v_call cdr3_aa cdr3_nt
- - TRBJ1-1 TRBV10-3 CAINAQGNTEAFF TGTGCCATCAACGCCCAGGGGAACACTGAAGCTTTCTTT
- - TRBJ1-2 TRBV6-6 CASSQDHTGGYTF TGTGCCAGCAGTCAAGACCACACGGGTGGCTACACCTTC
- - TRBJ2-1 TRBV5-1 CASSSTGDSYNEQFF TGCGCCAGCAGCTCGACCGGAGACTCCTACAATGAGCAGTTCTTC
- - TRBJ1-1 TRBV25-1 CASSEGGARYTEAFF TGTGCCAGCAGTGAGGGTGGGGCACGTTATACTGAAGCTTTCTTT
- - TRBJ2-3 TRBV11-3 CASSRTKSTDTQYF TGTGCCAGCAGCAGGACAAAGTCCACAGATACGCAGTATTTT
- TRBD2 TRBJ2-5 TRBV7-2 CASSFREAGGTQYF TGTGCCAGCAGCTTTCGGGAAGCGGGAGGCACCCAGTACTTC
once - TRBJ1-1 TRBV30 CAWSPGSTEAFF TGTGCCTGGAGCCCCGGGAGCACTGAAGCTTTCTTT
- TRBD1 TRBJ1-4 TRBV27 CASSLQGANEKLFF TGTGCCAGCAGTTTACAGGGGGCTAATGAAAAACTGTTTTTT
- TRBD1 TRBJ2-2 TRBV19 CASYRTGGPCPFTGELFF TGTGCCAGTTATAGAACAGGGGGCCCGTGTCCCTTCACCGGGGAGCTGTTTTTT
- - TRBJ2-3 TRBV7-6 CASSLLTSSTDTQYF TGTGCCAGCAGCTTACTTACTTCTAGCACAGATACGCAGTATTTT
once TRBD2 TRBJ2-3 TRBV5-1 CASSLEAGGLYF TGCGCCAGCAGCTTGGAAGCGGGGGGCCTGTATTTT
- - TRBJ2-3 TRBV14 CASSQDRYGGFPTDTQYF TGTGCCAGCAGCCAAGATCGGTATGGGGGGTTTCCCACAGATACGCAGTATTTT
- TRBD1 TRBJ1-2 TRBV30 CAWSVDRVYGYTF TGTGCCTGGAGTGTCGACAGGGTATATGGCTACACCTTC
- - TRBJ1-4 TRBV7-9 CSSSLVPPQGDEKLFF TGTTCCAGCAGCTTAGTGCCACCTCAAGGGGATGAAAAACTGTTTTTT
- TRBD1 TRBJ2-2 TRBV19 CASSVGQGAVNTGELFF TGTGCCAGTAGTGTCGGACAGGGGGCGGTGAACACCGGGGAGCTGTTTTTT
- TRBD2 TRBJ2-2 TRBV9 CASSPGGTGELFF TGTGCCAGCAGTCCGGGGGGGACCGGGGAGCTGTTTTTT
- TRBD1 TRBJ1-6 TRBV7-6 CASSRDRGNSPLHF TGTGCCAGCAGCCGGGACAGGGGAAATTCACCCCTCCACTTT
- - TRBJ2-7 TRBV2 CASSDAWYGEQYF TGTGCCAGCAGTGATGCGTGGTATGGCGAGCAGTACTTC
- TRBD1 TRBJ1-5 TRBV6-1 CASSWTGVHQPQHF TGTGCCAGCAGTTGGACAGGGGTCCATCAGCCCCAGCATTTT
- TRBD1 TRBJ1-1 TRBV6-1 CASSNRGDTEAFF TGTGCCAGCAGCAACAGGGGTGACACTGAAGCTTTCTTT
few TRBD2 TRBJ2-7 TRBV7-8 CASRKEAGESRAYEQYF TGTGCCAGCAGAAAGGAGGCGGGAGAATCCCGGGCCTACGAGCAGTACTTC
- - TRBJ2-2 TRBV7-6 CASSSGGSNTGELFF TGTGCCAGCAGCTCAGGGGGGTCGAACACCGGGGAGCTGTTTTTT
- TRBD1 TRBJ1-1 TRBV5-6 CASRDRVATEAFF TGTGCCAGCAGGGACAGGGTGGCCACTGAAGCTTTCTTT
- TRBD2 TRBJ2-1 TRBV11-3 CASRSGRNNEQFF TGTGCCAGCAGGAGCGGGAGAAACAATGAGCAGTTCTTC
- TRBD2 TRBJ2-5 TRBV6-5 CASSRTSGVGETQYF TGTGCCAGCAGCCGGACTAGCGGAGTCGGAGAGACCCAGTACTTC
- - TRBJ1-4 TRBV6-1 CATHRPGDEKLFF TGTGCCACCCACCGCCCAGGGGATGAAAAACTGTTTTTT